The sequence of this T cell receptor (beta chain) was determined in a study of blood T cell repertoires in COVID-19. Study-wide context: Spain, Italy and the United States supplied samples that represented acute and convalescent COVID-19. PBMCs, B-cell-depleted T cells, or T cells were the source of the cDNA or gDNA that made up the material.

Participants were aged roughly 18 to 95 years, lived in roughly 25 US areas, and enrolled virtually. Assignments of participants to cohorts depended upon their own reported clinical history. The germline V gene encodes CDR1 LNHDA and CDR2 SQIVND (reference sequence). The germline V and J ends were trimmed by 9 bases and 5 bases, with 13 bases remaining between them. CDR3 size: 13 residues. The assay was immunoSEQ multiplex PCR, and TCRdb's table has in-frame clones only and misses some. Of 200,000 to 250,000 clones in the sample, 90% to 95% are singletons; the top ten hold over 1.5%. The sequencing sample was made of PBMCs or T cells enriched from blood (not recorded which). This rearrangement joins TRBV19 to TRBJ2-2; D may be TRBD2 (5 bases). The clonotype originates from a woman in her late teens or twenties who had recovered from COVID-19. The CDR3 DNA follows: TGTGCCAGCAGGACTTATGTGACCGGGGAGCTGTTTTTT. Translating it yields CASRTYVTGELFF. The variable domain in full, completed from reference TRBV19 and TRBJ2-2, reads DGGITQSPKYLFRKEGQNVTLSCEQNLNHDAMYWYRQDPGQGLRLIYYSQIVNDFQKGDIAEGYSVSREKKESFPLTVTSAQKNPTAFYLCASRTYVTGELFFGEGSRLTVL.